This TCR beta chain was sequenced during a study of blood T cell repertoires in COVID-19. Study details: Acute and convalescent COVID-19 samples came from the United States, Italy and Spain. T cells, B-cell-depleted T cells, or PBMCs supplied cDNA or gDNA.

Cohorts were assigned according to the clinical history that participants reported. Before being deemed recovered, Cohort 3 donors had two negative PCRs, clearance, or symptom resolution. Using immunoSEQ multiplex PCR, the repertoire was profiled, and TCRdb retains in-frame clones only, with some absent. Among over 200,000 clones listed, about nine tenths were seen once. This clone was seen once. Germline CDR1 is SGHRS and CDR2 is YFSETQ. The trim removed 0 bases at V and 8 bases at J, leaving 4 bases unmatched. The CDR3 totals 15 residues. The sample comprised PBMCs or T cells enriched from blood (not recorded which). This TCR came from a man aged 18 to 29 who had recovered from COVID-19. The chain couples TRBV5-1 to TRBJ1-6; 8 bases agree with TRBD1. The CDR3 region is CASSLAQGAYSPLHF. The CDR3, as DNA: TGCGCCAGCAGCTTGGCCCAGGGGGCTTATTCACCCCTCCACTTT.